These T cell receptor beta chains were read from a single sample in a study of identical twins. TCRdb reprocessed the 5' RACE reads with MiXCR, giving one entry per CDR3 protein. The profile shows 550,000 to 700,000 distinct CDR3 sequences, 9.5% to 10% of them singletons. This same sample was also part of a study on yellow fever vaccine responses in identical twins.

The sample taken for sequencing was PBMCs. The receptor set was obtained from a woman between 18 and 30 years old in good health. Both conserved end residues are trimmed from each CDR3. Fields, in order: clone size, V gene, J gene, CDR3 protein. Clone size, where shown, is once, few, many, or a class for clones that have expanded.

NA	TRBV20-1	TRBJ2-4	SASNRLATENIQY
few	TRBV25-1	TRBJ2-1	ASSESAGILYNEQF
many	TRBV11-2	TRBJ2-3	ASSLSPGQGRG
NA	TRBV6-1	TRBJ1-2	ASSDLRDRGRSNYGYT
many	TRBV13	TRBJ2-7	ASSRDPMVSPYEQY
NA	TRBV27	TRBJ2-3	ASSPSGATVDTQY
NA	TRBV7-2	TRBJ2-5	ASSLVAGEQETQY
NA	TRBV21-1	TRBJ2-7	ASSKEPSGRAGNDEQY
NA	TRBV7-2	TRBJ2-2	ASSFTGLGAGTGELF
many	TRBV6-5	TRBJ2-7	ASSPTGSLNEQY
once	TRBV29-1	TRBJ2-7	SVPRDNYEQY
many	TRBV29-1	TRBJ2-3	SATSGGTDTQY
few	TRBV29-1	TRBJ1-1	SVEPANTEAF
few	TRBV7-9	TRBJ2-5	ASSPTDQETQY
few	TRBV6-2/TRBV6-3	TRBJ1-1	ASSPSGVAF
NA	TRBV11-2	TRBJ2-1	ASNEGGALEQF
few	TRBV5-1	TRBJ2-5	ASSGTSGVKTQY
NA	TRBV9	TRBJ2-1	ASSVYRGPYNEQF
many	TRBV7-9	TRBJ2-7	ASSFTGLYEQY
NA	TRBV7-9	TRBJ2-1	ASSLNRNEQF
few	TRBV27	TRBJ1-2	ASSLGRGYGYT
many	TRBV27	TRBJ2-3	ASRNRGTTDTQY
NA	TRBV6-5	TRBJ2-7	ASSYQNEQY
few	TRBV11-2	TRBJ2-1	ASHPGTSEYNEQF
NA	TRBV12-3/TRBV12-4	TRBJ2-1	AFCPGLAGRSSYNEQF
many	TRBV12-3/TRBV12-4	TRBJ1-1	ASSFQGVAVTEAF
few	TRBV7-2	TRBJ1-2	ASSLDRSGEGYT
NA	TRBV30	TRBJ1-1	AWRRGNTEAF
few	TRBV20-1	TRBJ2-1	SAATSGSPGLNEQF
few	TRBV11-2	TRBJ2-2	ASSLVVASGRSGELF
NA	TRBV3-1	TRBJ2-3	ASSQRGTSGPDTQY
NA	TRBV12-3/TRBV12-4	TRBJ1-5	ASSLGTDSNQPQH
few	TRBV29-1	TRBJ2-1	SVFGQGTYNEQF
many	TRBV9	TRBJ2-5	ASSVPSGSIRETQY
NA	TRBV6-2/TRBV6-3	TRBJ1-2	ASSHRDRANYGYT
NA	TRBV7-8	TRBJ2-3	ASSSDLGLAAYTDTQY
NA	TRBV18	TRBJ2-1	ASFRRTGGNNEQF
NA	TRBV10-3	TRBJ2-7	AISESGQGYEQY
few	TRBV6-2/TRBV6-3	TRBJ2-1	ASSYPKLDSLYNEQF
many	TRBV7-2	TRBJ1-5	ASSLGLNSNQPQH
many	TRBV12-3/TRBV12-4	TRBJ2-2	ASSLPDNTGELF
many	TRBV4-3	TRBJ2-2	ASSQVGGRTTGELF
many	TRBV20-1	TRBJ1-3	SASTSGNTIY
many	TRBV7-8	TRBJ2-7	ASSLKGQVYEQY
NA	TRBV29-1	TRBJ2-7	SVQGGGHEQY
few	TRBV27	TRBJ2-3	ASRPAGLGLGGDTQY
NA	TRBV6-2/TRBV6-3	TRBJ2-4	ASSFDRDHY
few	TRBV3-1	TRBJ2-2	ASSLKTSASTGELF
many	TRBV15	TRBJ2-7	ATSTPQGRNSYEQY
once	TRBV2	TRBJ2-6	ASSSPPTGANVLT
few	TRBV5-1	TRBJ2-7	ASRLGNEQY
NA	TRBV12-3/TRBV12-4	TRBJ1-4	ASSLSRDGEKLF
NA	TRBV3-1	TRBJ2-5	ASSQSIGQETQY
NA	TRBV7-2	TRBJ2-3	ASSAQGRGSTDTQY